One and the same sample provided the 21 T cell receptor beta chains below, sequenced in a study of blood T cell repertoires in COVID-19. Assay used: immunoSEQ multiplex PCR; TCRdb lists only in-frame clones, some missing. This table holds some 300,000 clones, 90% found once. The sample was PBMCs or T cells enriched from blood (not recorded which). The receptors come from a woman aged 18-29 years with acute COVID-19.

The chain employs TRBV27 and TRBJ2-7, with TRBD1 identical over 9 bases. The trim removed 5 bases at V and 2 bases at J, leaving 10 bases unmatched. Germline V gene lookup returns CDR1 MNHEY and CDR2 SMNVEV (reference sequence). The CDR3 contains 16 residues. The CDR3 bases are TGTGCCAGCAGTCCAACTATAGGGACAGGGACCTACGAGCAGTACTTC. The encoded protein is CASSPTIGTGTYEQYF.

This clone was seen a few times. The genes are TRBV19 and TRBJ2-7; 7 bases fit TRBD2. CDR1 LNHDA and CDR2 SQIVND come from the germline V gene (reference sequence). Trimming cost V 3 bases and J 4 bases; bases outside gene matches: 9. This CDR3 region has 15 residues. The CDR3 DNA follows: TGTGCCAGTAGTATTGAGGGCGGGAGTAATTACGAGCAGTACTTC. Translated: CASSIEGGSNYEQYF.

The chain uses TRBV27 and TRBJ1-1; 8 nucleotides match TRBD1. With 8 bases clipped from V and 4 bases from J, the junction kept 6 bases outside the gene matches. The CDR3 has 13 amino acids. Germline lookup yields CDR1 MNHEY and CDR2 SMNVEV (reference sequence). Here the CDR3 DNA reads TGTGCCAGCGCCCGGACAGGGTCCACTGAAGCTTTCTTT. Its protein is CASARTGSTEAFF.

V gene TRBV28 combines with J gene TRBJ1-4, with D perhaps TRBD1 (5 bases). V was clipped by 5 bases and J by 7 bases, with 17 bases between them. CDR1 and CDR2 from the germline V gene are MDHEN and SYDVKM. The CDR3 sequence is 15 residues long. The CDR3 sequence is CASSQPGGFGEKLFF. In nucleotides, the CDR3 is TGTGCCAGCAGTCAACCGGGGGGGTTTGGTGAAAAACTGTTTTTT.

The chain carries TRBV28 and TRBJ1-1, with D possibly TRBD1 on 5 matching bases. From germline, CDR1 is MDHEN and CDR2 SYDVKM. The CDR3 is made up of 15 amino acids. Trimming took 5 bases from V and 0 from J, leaving 13 bases between them. CDR3 in amino acids: CASSPPGKMNTEAFF. In DNA form, the CDR3 reads TGTGCCAGCAGTCCCCCAGGGAAGATGAACACTGAAGCTTTCTTT.

J is TRBJ1-5 and V is TRBV5-1, with D hard to call. The V and J ends lost 0 bases and 4 bases respectively, with 8 bases between them. CDR3 length equals 14 residues. The V gene's germline CDR1 is SGHRS and CDR2 YFSETQ. The chain's CDR3 is CASSLGTANQPQHF. CDR3 bases: TGCGCCAGCAGCTTGGGCACAGCAAATCAGCCCCAGCATTTT.

The chain couples TRBV27 to TRBJ2-6; D not resolved. CDR3 length: 14 residues. With 4 bases removed from V and 5 bases from J, the gap between germline ends came to 9 bases. CDR1 is MNHEY, CDR2 SMNVEV, per germline (reference sequence). The DNA of the CDR3 is TGTGCCAGCAGTTATAATAGCCGGGCCAACGTCCTGACTTTC. Its protein product is CASSYNSRANVLTF.

This sequence joins TRBV7-9 and TRBJ2-5; 15 nucleotides match TRBD2. The CDR3 loop spans 15 amino acids. Losses at the gene ends were 5 bases for V and 5 bases for J; bases not matched to a gene: 3. Per germline, CDR1 SEHNR and CDR2 FQNEAQ (reference sequence). CDR3 region: CASSPGLAGGETQYF. Here the CDR3 DNA reads TGTGCCAGCAGCCCCGGACTAGCGGGAGGGGAGACCCAGTACTTC.

This chain connects TRBV19 to TRBJ2-7; D not certain. The CDR3 is made up of 15 amino acids. The germline V gene has CDR1 LNHDA and CDR2 SQIVND (reference sequence). V was cut by 6 bases and J by 0 bases, with 15 bases left in between. CDR3 coding DNA: TGTGCCAGTAGCTTCGGCGCCCGGAGCTCCTACGAGCAGTACTTC. Translation: CASSFGARSSYEQYF.

V and J are TRBV6-2 or TRBV6-3 and TRBJ2-1, with no clear D. CDR1 is MNHEY and CDR2 is SVGEGT in the germline V gene. The CDR3 is made up of 16 amino acids. V was pared by 0 bases and J by 0 bases, with 9 bases between. The CDR3 protein is CASSYSKQSSYNEQFF. DNA of the CDR3: TGTGCCAGCAGTTACTCGAAACAGAGCTCCTACAATGAGCAGTTCTTC.

V usage is TRBV28 and J usage is TRBJ2-2, with 8 bases that match TRBD1. The V segment lost 5 bases and the J segment 5 bases; nucleotides outside the gene matches: 7. The CDR3 runs to 15 residues. CDR1 is MDHEN, CDR2 SYDVKM, per germline. In nucleotides, the CDR3 is TGTGCCAGCAGTCATAGACAGGGGCGGACCGGGGAGCTGTTTTTT. Encoded protein: CASSHRQGRTGELFF. Full variable domain (outside the CDR3, taken from reference TRBV28 and TRBJ2-2): DVKVTQSSRYLVKRTGEKVFLECVQDMDHENMFWYRQDPGLGLRLIYFSYDVKMKEKGDIPEGYSVSREKKERFSLILESASTNQTSMYLCASSHRQGRTGELFFGEGSRLTVL.

The V and J genes are TRBV7-3 and TRBJ1-1; tentatively, D is TRBD1 (6 bases). V gave up 5 bases and J gave up 3 bases, with 13 bases separating them. Per the germline V gene, CDR1 is SGHTA and CDR2 is FQGTGA. This CDR3 comprises 14 residues. The CDR3 here is CASSPTGLDTEAFF. Written as DNA, the CDR3 is TGTGCCAGCAGCCCCACAGGGCTGGACACTGAAGCTTTCTTT.

This sequence joins TRBV7-9 and TRBJ1-3; no definite D call. This CDR3 spans 15 amino acids. Germline V CDR1 and CDR2: SEHNR, FQNEAQ (reference sequence). With 3 bases removed from V and 4 bases from J, the gap between germline ends came to 13 bases. CDR3 sequence reads: CASSFDPTLGNTIYF. CDR3 nucleotide sequence: TGTGCCAGCAGCTTCGACCCGACTTTAGGAAACACCATATATTTT.

The V and J genes are TRBV7-3 and TRBJ2-1; TRBD1 is a possible D gene (6 bases). In germline, CDR1 is SGHTA, CDR2 FQGTGA. The CDR3 covers 16 residues. Trimming took 2 bases from V and 0 from J, leaving 11 bases between them. In DNA form, the CDR3 reads TGTGCCAGCAGCTTACATACCAGGGGCTCCTACAATGAGCAGTTCTTC. Protein product: CASSLHTRGSYNEQFF.

This chain uses TRBV4-2 with TRBJ2-1; 8 nucleotides line up with TRBD2. The CDR3 loop spans 16 amino acids. Germline V gives CDR1 LGHNA, CDR2 YNFKEQ. With 1 base clipped from V and 6 bases from J, the junction kept 8 bases outside the gene matches. The CDR3: CASSQAERESGNEQFF. The CDR3 DNA reads TGTGCCAGCAGCCAAGCAGAGCGGGAGAGTGGCAATGAGCAGTTCTTC.

The chain combines TRBV5-6 with TRBJ2-2; TRBD2 aligns across 7 bases. The germline gives CDR1 SGHDT, CDR2 YYEEEE. V trimming: 0 bases; J trimming: 3 bases; junction bases outside the gene matches: 11. The CDR3 is 18 amino acids. The CDR3 loop reads CASSLAHGAGVYTGELFF. In DNA form, the CDR3 reads TGTGCCAGCAGCTTGGCCCATGGGGCGGGAGTATACACCGGGGAGCTGTTTTTT. Together with reference TRBV5-6 and TRBJ2-2, the CDR3 gives the full variable domain: DAGVTQSPTHLIKTRGQQVTLRCSPKSGHDTVSWYQQALGQGPQFIFQYYEEEERQRGNFPDRFSGHQFPNYSSELNVNALLLGDSALYLCASSLAHGAGVYTGELFFGEGSRLTVL.

The chain couples TRBV4-1 to TRBJ1-2, with D possibly matching TRBD1 (5 bases). The CDR3 spans 18 residues. The germline V and J ends were trimmed by 0 bases and 3 bases, with 20 bases remaining between them. Germline loops: CDR1 MGHRA, CDR2 YSYEKL. The CDR3 region is CASSQDPRQLGWDYGYTF. The CDR3 DNA sequence: TGCGCCAGCAGCCAAGATCCAAGACAGCTGGGTTGGGACTATGGCTACACCTTC.

The chain joins TRBV7-9 to TRBJ1-3, with TRBD1 matching over 10 bases. Trimming cost V 5 bases and J 2 bases; bases outside gene matches: 15. Germline assignment: CDR1 SEHNR and CDR2 FQNEAQ (reference sequence). The CDR3 totals 19 residues. The CDR3 loop reads CASSPPRQGAQSPGNTIYF. DNA of the CDR3: TGTGCCAGCAGCCCTCCTCGACAGGGGGCGCAAAGCCCTGGAAACACCATATATTTT.

The V gene is TRBV6-2 or TRBV6-3, the J gene TRBJ2-7; possibly TRBD2 for D (5 bases). Trimming left V 0 bases short and J 0 bases short, with 6 bases between. The CDR3 is made up of 14 amino acids. CDR1 MNHEY and CDR2 SVGEGT come from the germline V gene. The CDR3 region is CASSYSTNSYEQYF. The DNA of the CDR3 is TGTGCCAGCAGTTACTCGACTAACTCCTACGAGCAGTACTTC.

This chain connects TRBV11-2 to TRBJ2-5; tentatively, D is TRBD2 (5 bases). The CDR3 is 16 amino acids. Germline assignment: CDR1 SGHAT and CDR2 FQNNGV. V was cut by 1 base and J by 3 bases, with 15 bases left in between. The CDR3 reads CASSLGVGTGEETQYF. The CDR3, as DNA: TGTGCCAGCAGCTTAGGGGTCGGTACCGGGGAAGAGACCCAGTACTTC.

This clone was recorded once. The rearrangement joins TRBV19 to TRBJ1-1, with 10 bases fitting TRBD1. This CDR3 region has 16 residues. Germline trimming cut 4 bases from V and 0 bases from J; bases unmatched to any gene: 5. Germline loops: CDR1 LNHDA, CDR2 SQIVND (reference sequence). This CDR3 reads CASSTPDRGLNTEAFF. The CDR3 DNA follows: TGTGCCAGTAGTACTCCCGACAGGGGGCTGAACACTGAAGCTTTCTTT.